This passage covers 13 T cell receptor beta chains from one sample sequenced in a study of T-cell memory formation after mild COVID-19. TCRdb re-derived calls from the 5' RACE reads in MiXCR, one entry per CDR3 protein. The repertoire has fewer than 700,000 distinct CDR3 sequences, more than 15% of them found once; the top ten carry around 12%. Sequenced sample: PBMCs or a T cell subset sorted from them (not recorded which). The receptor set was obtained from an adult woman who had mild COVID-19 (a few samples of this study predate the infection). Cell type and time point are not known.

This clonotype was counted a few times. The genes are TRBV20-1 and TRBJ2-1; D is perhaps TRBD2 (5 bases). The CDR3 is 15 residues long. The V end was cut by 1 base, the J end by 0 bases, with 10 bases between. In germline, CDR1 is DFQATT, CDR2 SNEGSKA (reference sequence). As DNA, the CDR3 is TGCAGTGCTAGAGTCGAGGGAAGCTCCTACAATGAGCAGTTCTTC. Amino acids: CSARVEGSSYNEQFF.

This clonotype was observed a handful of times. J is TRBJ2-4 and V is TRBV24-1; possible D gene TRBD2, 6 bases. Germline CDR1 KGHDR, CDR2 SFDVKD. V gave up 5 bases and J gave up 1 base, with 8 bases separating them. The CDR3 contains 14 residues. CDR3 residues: CATSVAGAKNIQYF. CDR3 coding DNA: TGTGCCACCAGTGTCGCGGGGGCCAAAAACATTCAGTACTTC.

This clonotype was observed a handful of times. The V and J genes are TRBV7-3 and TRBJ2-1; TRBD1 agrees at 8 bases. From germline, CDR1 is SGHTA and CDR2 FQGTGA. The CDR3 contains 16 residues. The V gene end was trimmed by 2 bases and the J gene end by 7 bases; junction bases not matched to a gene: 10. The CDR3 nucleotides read TGTGCCAGCAGCTTATCAGGGGCAGGGGGCTATAATGAGCAGTTCTTC. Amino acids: CASSLSGAGGYNEQFF.

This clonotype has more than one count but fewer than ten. The CDR3 DNA reads as TGTGCCAGCAGTCGGGGACAGCACTACGAGCAGTACTTC. This encodes CASSRGQHYEQYF. The chain recombines TRBV6-2 or TRBV6-3 with TRBJ2-7; 7 nucleotides match TRBD1. Trimming removed 5 bases from V and 3 bases from J; junction bases left unmatched: 4. The length of the CDR3 is 13 residues. Germline V gene lookup returns CDR1 MNHEY and CDR2 SVGEGT.

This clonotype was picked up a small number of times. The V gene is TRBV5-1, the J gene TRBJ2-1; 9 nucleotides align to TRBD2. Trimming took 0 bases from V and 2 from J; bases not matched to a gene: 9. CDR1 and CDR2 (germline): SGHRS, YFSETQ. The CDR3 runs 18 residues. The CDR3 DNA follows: TGCGCCAGCAGCTTGGCTAGCGGGGAGGTCCACCCCTACAATGAGCAGTTCTTC. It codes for CASSLASGEVHPYNEQFF.

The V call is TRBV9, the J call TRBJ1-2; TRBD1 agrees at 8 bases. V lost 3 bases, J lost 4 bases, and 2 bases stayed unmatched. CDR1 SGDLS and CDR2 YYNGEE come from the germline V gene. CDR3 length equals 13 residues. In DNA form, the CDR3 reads TGTGCCAGCAGCGCACAGGGGGGCTATGGCTACACCTTC. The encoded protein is CASSAQGGYGYTF.

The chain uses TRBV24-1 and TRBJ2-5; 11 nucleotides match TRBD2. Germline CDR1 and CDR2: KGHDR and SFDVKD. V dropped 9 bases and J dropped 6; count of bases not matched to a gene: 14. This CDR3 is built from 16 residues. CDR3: CATWDRGTSGCKTQYF. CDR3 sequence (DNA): TGTGCCACCTGGGATAGGGGGACTAGCGGTTGTAAGACCCAGTACTTC.

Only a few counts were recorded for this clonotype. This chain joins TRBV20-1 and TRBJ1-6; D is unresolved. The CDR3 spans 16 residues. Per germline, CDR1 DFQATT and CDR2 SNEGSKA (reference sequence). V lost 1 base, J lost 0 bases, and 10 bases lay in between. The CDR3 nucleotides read TGCAGTGCTAGAGGTGTGGACTACTCCTATAATTCACCCCTCCACTTT. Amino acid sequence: CSARGVDYSYNSPLHF.

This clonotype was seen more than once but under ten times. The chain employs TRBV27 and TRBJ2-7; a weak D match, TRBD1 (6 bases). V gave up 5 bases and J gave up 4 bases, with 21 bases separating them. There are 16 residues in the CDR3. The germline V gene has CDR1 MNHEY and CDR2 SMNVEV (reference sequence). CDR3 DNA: TGTGCCAGCAGTCCCGGTAGGGCAGGGGAAAAATACGAGCAGTACTTC. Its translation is CASSPGRAGEKYEQYF.

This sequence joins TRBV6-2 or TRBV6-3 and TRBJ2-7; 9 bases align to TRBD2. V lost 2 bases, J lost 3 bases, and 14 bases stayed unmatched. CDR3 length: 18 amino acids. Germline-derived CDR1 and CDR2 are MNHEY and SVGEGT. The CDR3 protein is CASSYPLLAGMRGYEQYF. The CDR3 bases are TGTGCCAGCAGTTACCCCCTCCTAGCGGGGATGCGCGGCTACGAGCAGTACTTC.

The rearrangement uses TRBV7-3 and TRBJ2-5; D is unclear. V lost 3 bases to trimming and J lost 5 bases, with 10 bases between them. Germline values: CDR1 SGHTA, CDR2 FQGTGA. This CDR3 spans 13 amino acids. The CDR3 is CASSLGSSETQYF. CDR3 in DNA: TGTGCCAGCAGCTTGGGCAGCTCGGAGACCCAGTACTTC.

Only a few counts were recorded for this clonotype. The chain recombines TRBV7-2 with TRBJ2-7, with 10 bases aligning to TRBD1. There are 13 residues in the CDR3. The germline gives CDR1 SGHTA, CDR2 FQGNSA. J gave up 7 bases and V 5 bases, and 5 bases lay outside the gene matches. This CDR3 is CASSPGQGMEQYF. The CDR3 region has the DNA TGTGCCAGCAGCCCGGGACAGGGGATGGAGCAGTACTTC.

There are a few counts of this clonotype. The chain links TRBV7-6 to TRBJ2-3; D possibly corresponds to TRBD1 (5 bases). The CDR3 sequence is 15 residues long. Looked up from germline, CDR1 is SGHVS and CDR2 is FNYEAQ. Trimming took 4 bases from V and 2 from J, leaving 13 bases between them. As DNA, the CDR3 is TGTGCCAGCAGCTCGAACCAGGGCATCACAGATACGCAGTATTTT. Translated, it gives CASSSNQGITDTQYF.